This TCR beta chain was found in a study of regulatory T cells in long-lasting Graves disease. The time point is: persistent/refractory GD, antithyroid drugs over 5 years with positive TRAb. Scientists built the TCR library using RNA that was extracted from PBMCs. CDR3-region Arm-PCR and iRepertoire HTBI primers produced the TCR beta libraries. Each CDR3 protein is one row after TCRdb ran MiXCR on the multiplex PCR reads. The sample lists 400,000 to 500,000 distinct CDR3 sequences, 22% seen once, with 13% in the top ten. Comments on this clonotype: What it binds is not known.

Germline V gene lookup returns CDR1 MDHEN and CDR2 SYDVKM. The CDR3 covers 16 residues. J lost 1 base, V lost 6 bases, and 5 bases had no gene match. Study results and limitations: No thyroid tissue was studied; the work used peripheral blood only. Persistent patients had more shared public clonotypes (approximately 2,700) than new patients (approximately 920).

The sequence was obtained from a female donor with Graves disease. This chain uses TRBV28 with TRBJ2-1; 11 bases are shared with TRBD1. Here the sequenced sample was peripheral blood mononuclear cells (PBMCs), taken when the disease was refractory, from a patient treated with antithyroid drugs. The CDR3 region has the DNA TGTGCCAGCAGGGGACAGGGGGAAACGTCCTACAATGAGCAGTTCTTC. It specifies CASRGQGETSYNEQFF.